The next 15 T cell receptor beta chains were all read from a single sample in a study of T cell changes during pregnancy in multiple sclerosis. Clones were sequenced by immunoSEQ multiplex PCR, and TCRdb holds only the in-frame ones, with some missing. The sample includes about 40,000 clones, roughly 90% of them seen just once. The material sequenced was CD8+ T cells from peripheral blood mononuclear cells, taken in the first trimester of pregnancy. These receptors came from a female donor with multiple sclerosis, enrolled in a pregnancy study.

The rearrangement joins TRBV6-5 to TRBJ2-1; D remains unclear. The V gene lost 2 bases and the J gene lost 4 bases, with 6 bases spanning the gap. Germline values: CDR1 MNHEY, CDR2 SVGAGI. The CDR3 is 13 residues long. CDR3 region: CASSYGIYNEQFF. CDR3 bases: TGTGCCAGCAGTTACGGCATTTACAATGAGCAGTTCTTC.

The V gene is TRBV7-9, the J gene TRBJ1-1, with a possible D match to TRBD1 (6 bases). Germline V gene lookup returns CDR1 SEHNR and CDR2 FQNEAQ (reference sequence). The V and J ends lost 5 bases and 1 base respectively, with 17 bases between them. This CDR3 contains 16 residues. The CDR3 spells CASSHPLTGTNTEAFF. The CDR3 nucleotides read TGTGCCAGCAGCCATCCCCTTACAGGGACGAACACTGAAGCTTTCTTT.

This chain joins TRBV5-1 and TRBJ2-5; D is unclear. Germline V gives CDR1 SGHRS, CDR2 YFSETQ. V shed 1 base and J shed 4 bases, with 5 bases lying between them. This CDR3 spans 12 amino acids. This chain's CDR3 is CASSLLLETQYF. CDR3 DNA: TGCGCCAGCAGCTTGTTACTAGAGACCCAGTACTTC.

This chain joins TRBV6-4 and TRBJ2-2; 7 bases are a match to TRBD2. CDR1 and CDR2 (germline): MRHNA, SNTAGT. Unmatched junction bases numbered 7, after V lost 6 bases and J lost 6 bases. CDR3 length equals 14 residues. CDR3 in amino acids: CASSTSGVSGELFF. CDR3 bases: TGTGCCAGCAGCACCAGCGGGGTCTCCGGGGAGCTGTTTTTT.

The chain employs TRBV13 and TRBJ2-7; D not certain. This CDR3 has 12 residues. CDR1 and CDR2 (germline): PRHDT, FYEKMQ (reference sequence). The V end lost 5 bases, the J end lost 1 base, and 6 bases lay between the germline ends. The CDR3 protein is CASSVGSYEQYF. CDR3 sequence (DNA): TGTGCCAGCAGCGTCGGTTCCTACGAGCAGTACTTC.

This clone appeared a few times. The CDR3 bases are TGTGCCAGCAGCTTAGGTCAGAACACCGGGGAGCTGTTTTTT. The encoded protein is CASSLGQNTGELFF. This chain joins TRBV11-2 and TRBJ2-2; D remains ambiguous. V lost 1 base, J lost 1 base, and 4 bases lay in between. The CDR3 length is 14 residues. CDR1 is SGHAT, CDR2 FQNNGV, per germline.

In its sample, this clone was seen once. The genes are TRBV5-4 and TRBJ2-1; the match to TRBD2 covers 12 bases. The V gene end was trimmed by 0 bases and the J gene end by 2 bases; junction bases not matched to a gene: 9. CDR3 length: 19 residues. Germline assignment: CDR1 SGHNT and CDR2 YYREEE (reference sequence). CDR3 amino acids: CASSLGPSGGGATYNEQFF. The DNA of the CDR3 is TGTGCCAGCAGCTTGGGTCCTAGCGGGGGGGGAGCAACCTACAATGAGCAGTTCTTC.

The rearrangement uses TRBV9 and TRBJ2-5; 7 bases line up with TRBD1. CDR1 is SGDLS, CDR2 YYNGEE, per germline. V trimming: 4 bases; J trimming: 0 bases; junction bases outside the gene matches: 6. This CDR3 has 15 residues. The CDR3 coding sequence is TGTGCCAGCAGCCTTCGGGACAGAAACCAAGAGACCCAGTACTTC. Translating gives CASSLRDRNQETQYF.

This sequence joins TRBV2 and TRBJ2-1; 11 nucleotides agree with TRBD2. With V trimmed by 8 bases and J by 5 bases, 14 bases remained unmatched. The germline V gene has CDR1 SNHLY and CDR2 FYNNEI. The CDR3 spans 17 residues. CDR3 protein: CASGAELGTSGDNEQFF. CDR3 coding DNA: TGTGCCAGCGGAGCTGAGCTCGGGACTAGCGGAGACAATGAGCAGTTCTTC.

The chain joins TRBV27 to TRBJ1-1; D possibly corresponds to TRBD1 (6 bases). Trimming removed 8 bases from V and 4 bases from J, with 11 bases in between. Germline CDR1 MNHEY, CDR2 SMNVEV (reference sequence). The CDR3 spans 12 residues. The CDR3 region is CASGRRGTEAFF. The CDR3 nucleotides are TGTGCCAGCGGACGCAGGGGCACTGAAGCTTTCTTT.

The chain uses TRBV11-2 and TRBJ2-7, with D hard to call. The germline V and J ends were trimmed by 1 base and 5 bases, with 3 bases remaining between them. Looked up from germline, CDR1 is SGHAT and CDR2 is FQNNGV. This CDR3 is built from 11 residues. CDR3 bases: TGTGCCAGCAGCTTAGGTAACGAGCAGTACTTC. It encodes CASSLGNEQYF.

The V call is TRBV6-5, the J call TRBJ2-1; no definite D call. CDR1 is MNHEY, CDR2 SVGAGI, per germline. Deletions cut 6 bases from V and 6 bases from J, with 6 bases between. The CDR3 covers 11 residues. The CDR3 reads CASRQTNEQFF. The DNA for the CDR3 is TGTGCCAGCAGACAGACCAATGAGCAGTTCTTC.

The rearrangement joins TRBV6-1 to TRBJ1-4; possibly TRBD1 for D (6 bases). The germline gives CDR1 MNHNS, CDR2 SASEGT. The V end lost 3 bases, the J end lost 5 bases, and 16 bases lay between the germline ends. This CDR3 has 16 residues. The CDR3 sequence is CASSDTPGQGNEKLFF. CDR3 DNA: TGTGCCAGCAGTGATACCCCGGGACAAGGAAATGAAAAACTGTTTTTT.

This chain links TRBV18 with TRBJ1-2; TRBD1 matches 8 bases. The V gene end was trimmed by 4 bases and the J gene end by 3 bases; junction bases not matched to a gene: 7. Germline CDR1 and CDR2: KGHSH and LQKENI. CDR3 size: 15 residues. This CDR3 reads CASSQDRDGYYGYTF. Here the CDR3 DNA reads TGTGCCAGCTCACAGGACAGGGACGGATACTATGGCTACACCTTC.

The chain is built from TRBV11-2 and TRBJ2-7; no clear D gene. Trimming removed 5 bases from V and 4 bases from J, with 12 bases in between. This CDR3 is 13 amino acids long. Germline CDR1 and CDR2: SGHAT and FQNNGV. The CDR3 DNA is TGTGCCAGCAGCCCCGACACACAGTACGAGCAGTACTTC. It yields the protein CASSPDTQYEQYF.